The subject of this entry is one T cell receptor beta chain. Trimming left V 2 bases short and J 5 bases short, with 13 bases between. The length of the CDR3 is 14 residues. Germline V lookup: CDR1 SEHNR, CDR2 FQNEAQ (reference sequence). This entry comes from a study of blood T cell repertoires in COVID-19. Original methodology: Counts of nucleated cells, estimated from reference gene primer amplification, were obtained. The table came from immunoSEQ multiplex PCR; TCRdb's copy has only in-frame clones and leaves some out. D and trimming were read from the DNA, whereas the V and J calls and clone size are those reported in that table. In the table there are over 250,000 clones, 88% of which are singletons.

The sequencing sample was made of PBMCs or T cells enriched from blood (not recorded which). V is TRBV7-9 and J is TRBJ2-7, with D perhaps TRBD1 (6 bases). The sequence was collected from a woman aged 55 to 70 in a cohort exposed to, infected with or recovered from COVID-19 (not recorded which). The CDR3 protein is CASSLSQDSHEQYF. DNA of the CDR3: TGTGCCAGCAGCTTAAGCCAGGACAGCCACGAGCAGTACTTC. Drawing the rest from reference TRBV7-9 and TRBJ2-7, the complete variable domain is DTGVSQNPRHKITKRGQNVTFRCDPISEHNRLYWYRQTLGQGPEFLTYFQNEAQLEKSRLLSDRFSAERPKGSFSTLEIQRTEQGDSAMYLCASSLSQDSHEQYFGPGTRLTVT.